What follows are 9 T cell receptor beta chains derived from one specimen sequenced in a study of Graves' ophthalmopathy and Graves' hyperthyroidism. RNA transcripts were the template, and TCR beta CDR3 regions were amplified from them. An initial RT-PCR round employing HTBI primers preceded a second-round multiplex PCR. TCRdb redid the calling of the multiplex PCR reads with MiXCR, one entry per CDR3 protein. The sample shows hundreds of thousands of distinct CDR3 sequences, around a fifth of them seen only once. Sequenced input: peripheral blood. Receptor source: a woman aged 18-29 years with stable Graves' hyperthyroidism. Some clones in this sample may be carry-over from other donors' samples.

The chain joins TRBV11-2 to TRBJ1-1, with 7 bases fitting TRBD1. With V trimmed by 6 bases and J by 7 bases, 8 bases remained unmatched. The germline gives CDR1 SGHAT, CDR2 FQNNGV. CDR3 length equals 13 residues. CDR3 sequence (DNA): TGTGCCAGCAGTGTTACAGGGGTCAGTGAAGCTTTCTTT. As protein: CASSVTGVSEAFF. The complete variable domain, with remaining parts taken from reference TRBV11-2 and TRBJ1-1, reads EAGVAQSPRYKIIEKRQSVAFWCNPISGHATLYWYQQILGQGPKLLIQFQNNGVVDDSQLPKDRFSAERLKGVDSTLKIQPAKLEDSAVYLCASSVTGVSEAFFGQGTRLTVV.

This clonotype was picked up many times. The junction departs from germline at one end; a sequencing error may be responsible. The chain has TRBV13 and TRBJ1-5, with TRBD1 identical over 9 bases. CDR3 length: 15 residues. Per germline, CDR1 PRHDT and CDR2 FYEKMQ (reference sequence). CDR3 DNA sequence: TGTGCCAGCAGCCTAGGACAGGGGCCGGATCAGCCCCAGCATTTT. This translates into CASSLGQGPDQPQHF.

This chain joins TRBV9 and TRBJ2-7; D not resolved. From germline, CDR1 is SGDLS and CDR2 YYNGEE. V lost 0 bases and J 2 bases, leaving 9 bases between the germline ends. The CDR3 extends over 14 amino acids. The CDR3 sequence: CASSVGSSPYEQYF. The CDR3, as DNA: TGTGCCAGCAGCGTAGGGAGCTCACCCTACGAGCAGTACTTC.

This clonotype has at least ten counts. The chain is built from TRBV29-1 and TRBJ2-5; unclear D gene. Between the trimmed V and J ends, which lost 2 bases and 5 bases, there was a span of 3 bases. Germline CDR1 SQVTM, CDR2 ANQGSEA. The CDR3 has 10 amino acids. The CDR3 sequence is CSVERETQYF. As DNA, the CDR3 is TGCAGCGTTGAACGGGAGACCCAGTACTTC.

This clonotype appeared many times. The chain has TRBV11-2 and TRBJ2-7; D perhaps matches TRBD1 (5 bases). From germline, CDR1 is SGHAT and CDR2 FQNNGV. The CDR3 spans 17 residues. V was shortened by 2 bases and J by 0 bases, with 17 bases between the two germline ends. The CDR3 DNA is TGTGCCAGCAGCTTAACTGGTACAGGCCTGAGCTCCTACGAGCAGTACTTC. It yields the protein CASSLTGTGLSSYEQYF.

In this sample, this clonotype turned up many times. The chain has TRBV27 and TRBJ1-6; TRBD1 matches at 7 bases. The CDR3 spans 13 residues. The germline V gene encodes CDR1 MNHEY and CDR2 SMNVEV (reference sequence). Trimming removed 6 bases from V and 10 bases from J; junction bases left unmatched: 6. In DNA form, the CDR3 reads TGTGCCAGCAGAGACAGGGACGGCTCACCCCTCCACTTT. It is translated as CASRDRDGSPLHF.

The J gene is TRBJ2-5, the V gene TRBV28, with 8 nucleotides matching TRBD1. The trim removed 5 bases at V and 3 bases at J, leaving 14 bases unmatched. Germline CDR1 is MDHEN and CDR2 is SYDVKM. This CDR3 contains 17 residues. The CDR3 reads CASSARLGQGIEETQYF. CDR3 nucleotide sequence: TGTGCCAGCAGTGCACGCCTTGGACAGGGAATTGAAGAGACCCAGTACTTC.

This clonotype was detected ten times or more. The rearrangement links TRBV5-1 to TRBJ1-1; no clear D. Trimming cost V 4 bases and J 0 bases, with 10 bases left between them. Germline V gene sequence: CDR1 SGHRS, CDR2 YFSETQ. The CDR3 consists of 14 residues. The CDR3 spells CASSPDSLNTEAFF. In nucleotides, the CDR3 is TGCGCCAGCAGCCCGGACTCTTTGAACACTGAAGCTTTCTTT.

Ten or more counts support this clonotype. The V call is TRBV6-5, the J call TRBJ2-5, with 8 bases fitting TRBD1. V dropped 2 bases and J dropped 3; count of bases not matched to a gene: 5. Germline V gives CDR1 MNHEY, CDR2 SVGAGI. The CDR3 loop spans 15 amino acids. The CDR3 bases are TGTGCCAGCAGTTACGCGACAGGGGTCAAAGAGACCCAGTACTTC. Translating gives CASSYATGVKETQYF.